Each of the 30 T cell receptor beta chains below was sequenced from the same sample in a study. MiXCR, applied by TCRdb to the 5' RACE reads, yields one record per CDR3 protein. The sample carries 5,600 or so distinct CDR3 sequences, 45% to 65% recorded once. The sequencing sample was made of naive CD4+ T cells sorted from blood. The sample's subset: naive CD4+ T cells, CD4+CD45RA+CD25-. The receptors originated from a female donor with breast cancer.

The rearrangement joins TRBV20-1 to TRBJ1-1, with D perhaps TRBD1 (6 bases). Germline V gene lookup returns CDR1 DFQATT and CDR2 SNEGSKA (reference sequence). The CDR3 covers 14 residues. V gave up 6 bases and J gave up 1 base, with 15 bases separating them. CDR3: CSARIGQPNTEAFF. DNA of the CDR3: TGCAGTGCCCGGATTGGACAGCCGAACACTGAAGCTTTCTTT.

The chain is built from TRBV6-2 or TRBV6-3 and TRBJ2-7; D possibly corresponds to TRBD2 (6 bases). CDR1 is MNHEY, CDR2 SVGEGT, per germline. This CDR3 has 15 amino acids. V shed 0 bases and J shed 4 bases, with 13 bases lying between them. CDR3 amino acids: CASSYSRDGGYEQYF. Here the CDR3 DNA reads TGTGCCAGCAGTTACTCAAGGGACGGGGGATACGAGCAGTACTTC.

This clonotype came up once. This chain links TRBV7-3 with TRBJ2-3, with 12 bases identical to TRBD2. The J segment lost 3 bases and the V segment lost 2 bases, leaving 0 bases of the junction unmatched. This CDR3 is built from 15 residues. Germline CDR1 and CDR2: SGHTA and FQGTGA. In DNA form, the CDR3 reads TGTGCCAGCAGCTTACTAGCGGGAGGGACAGATACGCAGTATTTT. Its translation: CASSLLAGGTDTQYF.

Remarks on this clonotype: One junction end disagrees with the germline gene, perhaps due to a read error. The chain links TRBV7-3 to TRBJ2-3; 7 bases are a match to TRBD1. Germline V gives CDR1 SGHTA, CDR2 FQGTGA. CDR3 length: 15 amino acids. CDR3 in amino acids: CASSLTGDLGDTQYF. Here the CDR3 DNA reads TGTGCCAGCAGCCTAACAGGGGACCTAGGGGATACGCAGTATTTT.

The chain couples TRBV6-1 to TRBJ1-2; D is unclear. The CDR3 extends over 13 amino acids. The V gene lost 2 bases and the J gene lost 0 bases, with 4 bases spanning the gap. The germline V gene encodes CDR1 MNHNS and CDR2 SASEGT. The CDR3 region is CASSEFANYGYTF. The DNA for the CDR3 is TGTGCCAGCAGTGAATTTGCTAACTATGGCTACACCTTC.

CDR3 loop: CASSKTSGRGSSTGELFF. The CDR3 DNA is TGCGCCAGCAGTAAGACTAGCGGGAGGGGTAGTTCCACCGGGGAGCTGTTTTTT. V and J are TRBV10-1 and TRBJ2-2; TRBD2 agrees at 14 bases. Looked up from germline, CDR1 is WNHNN and CDR2 is SYGVQD (reference sequence). V lost 5 bases and J lost 4; bases outside the gene matches: 9. The CDR3 has 18 amino acids.

This clonotype was counted once. The J gene is TRBJ2-7, the V gene TRBV10-3, with D possibly called TRBD1 or TRBD2 (5 bases each). The germline V gene encodes CDR1 ENHRY and CDR2 SYGVKD. The CDR3 length is 13 residues. Between the trimmed V and J ends, which lost 4 bases and 5 bases, there was a span of 12 bases. The CDR3 reads CAISGGVNDEQYV. CDR3 in DNA: TGTGCCATCAGTGGAGGGGTTAATGACGAGCAGTACGTC.

This clonotype is classed as medium-sized. Mismatch with germline at one junction end may stem from a read error. V is TRBV11-2 and J is TRBJ2-1, with 11 bases aligning to TRBD1. CDR3 length equals 13 residues. Germline CDR1 and CDR2: SGHAT and FQNNGV. The CDR3 coding sequence is TGTGCCAGCAGCTTACGGGACAGGGGGATTGTGATCTTC. Its protein is CASSLRDRGIVIF.

This clonotype has more than one count but fewer than ten. The chain has TRBV7-8 and TRBJ1-5, with D possibly matching TRBD1 (5 bases). The CDR3 is made up of 15 amino acids. CDR1 is SGHVS and CDR2 is FQNEAQ in the germline V gene. With 1 base removed from V and 5 bases from J, the gap between germline ends came to 12 bases. The CDR3 loop is CASSLVGGADQPQHF. CDR3 DNA: TGTGCCAGCAGCTTAGTAGGAGGGGCGGATCAGCCCCAGCATTTT.

This sequence joins TRBV29-1 and TRBJ2-3; TRBD2 aligns across 7 bases. Germline CDR1 and CDR2: SQVTM and ANQGSEA. With 5 bases clipped from V and 5 bases from J, the junction kept 7 bases outside the gene matches. The CDR3 is 13 amino acids. The CDR3 bases are TGCAGCGTTAAAAAGACGGGGGGAGATACGCAGTATTTT. Translating it yields CSVKKTGGDTQYF.

This chain joins TRBV7-9 and TRBJ2-1, with D perhaps given as TRBD1 or TRBD2 (5 bases each). Germline V gene lookup returns CDR1 SEHNR and CDR2 FQNEAQ (reference sequence). This CDR3 has 14 residues. Trimming took 5 bases from V and 10 from J, leaving 18 bases between them. The CDR3 is CASSQGIGEGEQFF. CDR3 nucleotide sequence: TGTGCCAGCAGCCAAGGCATTGGCGAGGGGGAGCAGTTCTTC.

This clonotype was recorded once. The V call is TRBV7-2, the J call TRBJ2-5, with D perhaps TRBD2 (5 bases). The CDR3 is 17 amino acids. From germline, CDR1 is SGHTA and CDR2 FQGNSA. Trimming stripped 0 bases from V and 5 bases from J, with 19 bases between. CDR3 in amino acids: CASSLARSGLSKETQYF. The DNA for the CDR3 is TGTGCCAGCAGCTTAGCGCGCAGCGGCCTTTCCAAGGAGACCCAGTACTTC.

Only one count was recorded for this clonotype. This chain connects TRBV20-1 to TRBJ1-1; 10 bases line up with TRBD1. Per the germline V gene, CDR1 is DFQATT and CDR2 is SNEGSKA (reference sequence). The CDR3 runs 14 residues. The CDR3 DNA reads as TGCAATGCCAGGGACAGGGGTTTGAACACTGAAGCTTTCTTT. It codes for CNARDRGLNTEAFF.

A single count supports this clonotype. The rearrangement joins TRBV28 to TRBJ1-3, with D tentatively TRBD1 (5 bases). The germline V gene has CDR1 MDHEN and CDR2 SYDVKM. The CDR3 loop spans 17 amino acids. Between the trimmed V and J ends, which lost 3 bases and 0 bases, there was a span of 15 bases. The CDR3 DNA follows: TGTGCCAGCAGTTTCTTTGTAGGGACTAGCTCTGGAAACACCATATATTTT. Translated: CASSFFVGTSSGNTIYF.

This chain uses TRBV11-2 with TRBJ2-7; D not certain. This CDR3 region has 17 residues. V gave up 0 bases and J gave up 4 bases, with 19 bases separating them. Germline values: CDR1 SGHAT, CDR2 FQNNGV. The CDR3 sequence: CASSLESWHHIFYEQYV. Written as DNA, the CDR3 is TGTGCCAGCAGCTTAGAGTCGTGGCATCACATATTTTACGAGCAGTACGTC.

The chain recombines TRBV6-2 or TRBV6-3 with TRBJ2-1; TRBD1 matches 11 bases. Trimming cost V 2 bases and J 9 bases; bases outside gene matches: 12. CDR3 length: 17 amino acids. From germline, CDR1 is MNHEY and CDR2 SVGEGT. CDR3 in amino acids: CASSYLSGQGADGEQFF. Here the CDR3 DNA reads TGTGCCAGCAGTTACCTCAGCGGACAGGGGGCGGATGGTGAGCAGTTCTTC.

CDR3: CASSQEGLERDEQFF. CDR3 nucleotide sequence: TGCGCCAGCAGCCAAGAGGGACTAGAACGGGATGAGCAGTTCTTC. This chain links TRBV4-1 with TRBJ2-1; 8 positions match TRBD2. With V trimmed by 0 bases and J by 8 bases, 6 bases remained unmatched. Germline lookup yields CDR1 MGHRA and CDR2 YSYEKL. This CDR3 has 15 residues.

The CDR3 region has the DNA TGCAGTGCTGGGGAGTCAGCTAGCACAGATACGCAGTATTTT. It is translated as CSAGESASTDTQYF. This rearrangement joins TRBV20-1 to TRBJ2-3, with D maybe TRBD2 (5 bases). Trimming took 5 bases from V and 0 from J, leaving 12 bases between them. The V gene's germline CDR1 is DFQATT and CDR2 SNEGSKA (reference sequence). The CDR3 consists of 14 residues.

This clonotype was seen more than once but under ten times. The chain links TRBV7-9 to TRBJ2-4; D possibly corresponds to TRBD1 (7 bases). The CDR3 is made up of 14 amino acids. Trimming took off 5 bases at V and 9 bases at J, with 17 bases between the two ends. CDR1 is SEHNR, CDR2 FQNEAQ, per germline (reference sequence). CDR3 in amino acids: CASSPGQGEVIQYF. CDR3 in DNA: TGTGCCAGCAGCCCGGGGCAGGGGGAGGTCATTCAGTACTTC.

This clonotype qualifies as large. V and J are TRBV6-6 and TRBJ2-1; D is undetermined. Between the trimmed V and J ends, which lost 0 bases and 7 bases, there was a span of 16 bases. CDR3 size: 16 residues. CDR1 and CDR2 from the germline V gene are MNHNY and SVGAGI (reference sequence). The DNA of the CDR3 is TGTGCCAGCAGTTACTCGTCACCACGGAGTGCAAATGAGCAGTTCTTC. Translated, it gives CASSYSSPRSANEQFF.

This chain joins TRBV12-3 or TRBV12-4 and TRBJ1-6; the D gene is possibly TRBD1 (6 bases). V was pared by 3 bases and J by 6 bases, with 9 bases between. The CDR3 spans 14 residues. CDR3 nucleotide sequence: TGTGCCAGCAGTTTCGGACAGTTTAATTCACCCCTCCACTTT. Protein: CASSFGQFNSPLHF.

This clonotype was seen a handful of times. One end of the junction fails to match germline, which may point to a read error. This sequence joins TRBV20-1 and TRBJ2-7, with 8 bases aligning to TRBD2. CDR1 and CDR2 from the germline V gene are DFQATT and SNEGSKA (reference sequence). This CDR3 region has 10 residues. The CDR3 loop reads CSAAGAFVNF. Written as DNA, the CDR3 is TGCAGTGCAGCGGGAGCATTCGTAAACTTC.

This clonotype was found once. The J gene is TRBJ2-1, the V gene TRBV20-1; no clear D gene. CDR1 DFQATT and CDR2 SNEGSKA come from the germline V gene (reference sequence). V lost 6 bases and J lost 6, with 9 bases in between. This CDR3 spans 11 amino acids. The CDR3 spells CSATASNEQFF. The DNA of the CDR3 is TGCAGTGCAACAGCTAGCAATGAGCAGTTCTTC.

DNA of the CDR3: TGTGCCAGCAGCAGAGATGGGGGAGGGGCCTACAATGAGCAGTTCTTC. This translates into CASSRDGGGAYNEQFF. The V gene is TRBV7-3, the J gene TRBJ2-1, with TRBD2 matching 7 bases. Trimming removed 5 bases from V and 2 bases from J; junction bases left unmatched: 9. The length of the CDR3 is 16 residues. Germline V gene sequence: CDR1 SGHTA, CDR2 FQGTGA. Based on the CDR3 plus reference TRBV7-3 and TRBJ2-1, the full variable domain is GAGVSQTPSNKVTEKGKYVELRCDPISGHTALYWYRQSLGQGPEFLIYFQGTGAADDSGLPNDRFFAVRPEGSVSTLKIQRTERGDSAVYLCASSRDGGGAYNEQFFGPGTRLTVL.

The CDR3 protein is CASSFRSYTDTQYF. The CDR3, as DNA: TGTGCCAGCAGTTTTCGGAGTTACACAGATACGCAGTATTTT. This chain joins TRBV28 and TRBJ2-3; D unclear. The germline gives CDR1 MDHEN, CDR2 SYDVKM. This CDR3 spans 14 amino acids. The ends were cut back, 3 bases at V and 2 bases at J, with 9 bases in the middle. The entire variable domain, with the rest obtained from reference TRBV28 and TRBJ2-3, is as follows: DVKVTQSSRYLVKRTGEKVFLECVQDMDHENMFWYRQDPGLGLRLIYFSYDVKMKEKGDIPEGYSVSREKKERFSLILESASTNQTSMYLCASSFRSYTDTQYFGPGTRLTVL.

The CDR3 nucleotides read TGCAGTGCTAGGCCGACTAGCGGGACCTACAATGAGCAGTTCTTC. This sequence encodes CSARPTSGTYNEQFF. This chain links TRBV20-1 with TRBJ2-1; 11 nucleotides match TRBD2. CDR1 DFQATT and CDR2 SNEGSKA come from the germline V gene (reference sequence). The junction had 3 bases not matched to a gene; V was cut back by 3 bases and J by 2 bases. The CDR3 contains 15 residues.

This clonotype was seen more than once but under ten times. This sequence joins TRBV19 and TRBJ2-1, with TRBD1 matching 12 bases. Per the germline V gene, CDR1 is LNHDA and CDR2 is SQIVND (reference sequence). The V gene end was trimmed by 5 bases and the J gene end by 8 bases; junction bases not matched to a gene: 4. The CDR3 covers 14 residues. CDR3 nucleotide sequence: TGTGCCAGTAGTCGGGACAGGGGGCAGGATGAGCAGTTCTTC. The encoded protein is CASSRDRGQDEQFF. Looking up the rest from reference TRBV19 and TRBJ2-1 gives the full variable domain: DGGITQSPKYLFRKEGQNVTLSCEQNLNHDAMYWYRQDPGQGLRLIYYSQIVNDFQKGDIAEGYSVSREKKESFPLTVTSAQKNPTAFYLCASSRDRGQDEQFFGPGTRLTVL.

In this sample, this clonotype is medium-sized. This rearrangement joins TRBV2 to TRBJ2-7; D perhaps matches TRBD2 (6 bases). CDR1 is SNHLY and CDR2 is FYNNEI in the germline V gene. Trimming took 2 bases from V and 0 from J, leaving 8 bases between them. The CDR3 covers 14 residues. This CDR3 is CASSELASSYEQYV. CDR3 DNA sequence: TGTGCCAGCAGTGAACTAGCGAGCTCCTACGAGCAGTACGTC.

The chain carries TRBV5-1 and TRBJ2-7, with D possibly called TRBD1 or TRBD2 (5 bases each). Germline V gene data show CDR1 as SGHRS and CDR2 as YFSETQ. V shed 1 base and J shed 5 bases, with 10 bases lying between them. The length of the CDR3 is 13 residues. CDR3 coding DNA: TGCGCCAGCAGCTTGCGACGGGGCCACGAGCAGTACTTC. Protein sequence: CASSLRRGHEQYF.

The count of this clonotype is one. This is likely a read error, given that the CDR3 carries no conserved phenylalanine or tryptophan at its end. The rearrangement links TRBV12-3 or TRBV12-4 to TRBJ1-1; D remains unclear. This CDR3 has 14 amino acids. Trimming cost V 5 bases and J 5 bases, with 15 bases left between them. CDR3 DNA: TGTGCCAGCAGTACATTGGGGATTGGAACTGAAGCTTTCCTT. Its translation: CASSTLGIGTEAFL.